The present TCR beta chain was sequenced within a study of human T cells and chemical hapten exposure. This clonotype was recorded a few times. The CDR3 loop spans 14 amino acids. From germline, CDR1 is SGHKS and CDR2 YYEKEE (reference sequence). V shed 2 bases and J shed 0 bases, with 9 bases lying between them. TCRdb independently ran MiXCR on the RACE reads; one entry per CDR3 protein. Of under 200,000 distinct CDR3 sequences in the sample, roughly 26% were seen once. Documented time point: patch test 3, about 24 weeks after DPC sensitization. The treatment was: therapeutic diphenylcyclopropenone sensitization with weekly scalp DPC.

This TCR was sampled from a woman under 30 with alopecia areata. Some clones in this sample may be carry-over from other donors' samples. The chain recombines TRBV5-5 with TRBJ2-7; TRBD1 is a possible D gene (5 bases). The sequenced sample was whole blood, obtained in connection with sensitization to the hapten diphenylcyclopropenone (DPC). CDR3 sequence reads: CASSFPRVSYEQYF. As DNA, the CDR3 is TGTGCCAGCAGCTTTCCCAGGGTCTCCTACGAGCAGTACTTC.